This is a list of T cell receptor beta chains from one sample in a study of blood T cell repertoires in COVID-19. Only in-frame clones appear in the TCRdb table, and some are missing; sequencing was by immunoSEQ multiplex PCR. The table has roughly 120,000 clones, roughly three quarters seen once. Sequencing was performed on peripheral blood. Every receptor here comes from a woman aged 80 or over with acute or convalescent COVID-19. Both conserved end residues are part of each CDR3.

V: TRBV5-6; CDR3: CASSLGTGVQETQYF
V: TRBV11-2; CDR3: CASSSVRGRVDEKLFF
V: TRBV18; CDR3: CASSPPSGGTGELFF
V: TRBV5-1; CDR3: CASSFTGAPEKLFF
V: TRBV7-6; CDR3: CASSALRPRALTEAFF
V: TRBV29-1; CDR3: CSVEDHRGNSYNEQFF
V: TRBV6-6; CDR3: CASSPVAGNTIYF
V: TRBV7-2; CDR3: CASSTRSGTGELFF
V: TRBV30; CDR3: CAWAGVSQGGYTF
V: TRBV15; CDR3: CATSGTLGSGGDAEAFF
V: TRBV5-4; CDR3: CASSGTQGNEQFF
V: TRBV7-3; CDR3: CASSPSSYNEQFF
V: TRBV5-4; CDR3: CASSQTRGPQYF
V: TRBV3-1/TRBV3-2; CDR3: CASSQGWQGARQPQHF
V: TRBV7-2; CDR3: CASSVPSGGPSYEQYF